This TCR beta chain was found in a study of shared clonotypes between healthy human individuals. The CDR3 spans 16 residues. The V gene end was trimmed by 4 bases and the J gene end by 7 bases; junction bases not matched to a gene: 11. Germline values: CDR1 LNHDA, CDR2 SQIVND (reference sequence). The study enrolled healthy HIV-negative adults without recent acute infections or vaccinations as donors. Sequencing was performed with immunoSEQ multiplex PCR; in TCRdb, only in-frame clones are kept and a portion is missing. The table includes around 450,000 clones, roughly 77% detected once. The chain combines TRBV19 with TRBJ1-5, with 9 bases fitting TRBD1. The TCR comes from a woman in her thirties or forties in good health. Some clones in this sample may be carry-over from other donors' samples. Sample: PBMCs. The CDR3 spells CASSSEQGAPGQPQHF. The CDR3 DNA reads TGTGCCAGTAGTAGCGAACAGGGGGCGCCTGGACAGCCCCAGCATTTT.